This paragraph covers one T cell receptor (beta chain) sequence. Methods used by the authors: Reference gene primers were amplified, and this amplification served to estimate nucleated cell counts. Profiled with immunoSEQ multiplex PCR; TCRdb holds only in-frame clones, not every one. Clonal size and the V and J genes are those of that table, whereas D and trimming came from the DNA. The table includes 250,000 to 300,000 clones, approximately 91% detected once. These data originate in a study of blood T cell repertoires in COVID-19. Study background: The United States, Italy and Spain were the sources of the acute and convalescent COVID-19 samples. PBMCs, B-cell-depleted T cells, or T cells were the source of the cDNA or gDNA that made up the material.

This CDR3 is 13 amino acids long. CDR1 and CDR2 from the germline V gene are LGHNA and YSLEER. Trimming pared 5 bases from V and 8 bases from J, leaving 15 bases between. Sequenced sample: PBMCs or T cells enriched from blood (not recorded which). This rearrangement joins TRBV4-3 to TRBJ1-1; D remains unclear. The TCR sequence derives from a woman aged 40 to 50 with acute COVID-19. The CDR3 nucleotides are TGCGCCAGCAGCTCCCGTCGGGTGAACGAAGCTTTCTTT. It is translated as CASSSRRVNEAFF.